These 17 T cell receptor beta chains were all obtained from the same sample, sequenced in a study of CD8+ T cells in alopecia areata. Extracted RNA was reverse transcribed, and the resulting cDNA served as sequencing template. Clones were sequenced by immunoSEQ multiplex PCR, and TCRdb holds only the in-frame ones, with some missing. This repertoire shows fewer than 100,000 clones, 35% to 45% found once; its top ten account for almost 0.8%. The sample was CD4+ T cells sorted from blood. The source of these receptors is a human donor with alopecia areata.

This clone was counted a few times. The chain recombines TRBV29-1 with TRBJ1-1; D call uncertain. The V gene lost 5 bases and the J gene lost 0 bases, with 13 bases spanning the gap. The CDR3 sequence is 14 residues long. From germline, CDR1 is SQVTM and CDR2 ANQGSEA. For the CDR3, the DNA is TGCAGCGTTTACATCAGGTACATGAACACTGAAGCTTTCTTT. Its translation: CSVYIRYMNTEAFF.

Here the CDR3 reads CSVGGVYEQYF. CDR3 DNA: TGCAGCGTCGGGGGTGTCTACGAGCAGTACTTC. This sequence joins TRBV29-1 and TRBJ2-7; a possible D gene is TRBD2 (6 bases). CDR3 size: 11 residues. Germline V gene lookup returns CDR1 SQVTM and CDR2 ANQGSEA. Deletions cut 6 bases from V and 3 bases from J, with 9 bases between.

This clone has just a few counts. V and J are TRBV9 and TRBJ2-6, with unresolved D. Trimming removed 4 bases at V and 10 bases at J, with 15 bases between. This CDR3 has 14 residues. Germline lookup yields CDR1 SGDLS and CDR2 YYNGEE. CDR3 loop: CASSRTRESNVLTF. DNA of the CDR3: TGTGCCAGCAGCCGAACCCGCGAATCAAACGTCCTGACTTTC.

The chain carries TRBV30 and TRBJ1-1, with TRBD1 matching 7 bases. With 1 base clipped from V and 14 bases from J, the junction kept 13 bases outside the gene matches. This CDR3 comprises 13 residues. The V gene's germline CDR1 is GTSNPN and CDR2 SVGIG (reference sequence). CDR3 loop: CAWSGGGQAVGFF. For the CDR3, the DNA is TGTGCCTGGAGTGGTGGTGGACAGGCGGTGGGATTCTTT.

The table lists this clone with a few counts. This same CDR3 is encoded by further DNA sequences in the sample. V is TRBV28 and J is TRBJ2-7; 11 bases fit TRBD1. The CDR3 is 15 residues long. Looked up from germline, CDR1 is MDHEN and CDR2 is SYDVKM. Germline trimming cut 1 base from V and 3 bases from J; bases unmatched to any gene: 2. The CDR3 reads CASSLSGQGVYEQYF. DNA of the CDR3: TGTGCCAGCAGTTTATCGGGACAGGGGGTCTACGAGCAGTACTTC.

This clone was counted only a few times. The chain is built from TRBV28 and TRBJ2-2; D unclear. The CDR3 consists of 13 residues. Trimming cost V 3 bases and J 0 bases, with 2 bases left between them. The germline V gene has CDR1 MDHEN and CDR2 SYDVKM. CDR3 loop: CASSFANTGELFF. The CDR3 nucleotides are TGTGCCAGCAGTTTCGCGAACACCGGGGAGCTGTTTTTT.

The chain has TRBV2 and TRBJ1-2, with D unclear. Per the germline V gene, CDR1 is SNHLY and CDR2 is FYNNEI. This CDR3 region has 15 residues. The V end lost 5 bases, the J end lost 0 bases, and 13 bases lay between the germline ends. Here the CDR3 reads CASSRVRKANYGYTF. The CDR3 nucleotides read TGTGCCAGCAGTAGAGTAAGGAAAGCTAACTATGGCTACACCTTC.

The V and J genes are TRBV29-1 and TRBJ1-1, with TRBD1 as a possible D gene (6 bases). This CDR3 is 13 amino acids long. Germline V gene sequence: CDR1 SQVTM, CDR2 ANQGSEA. V lost 4 bases, J lost 10 bases, and 19 bases lay in between. CDR3 in amino acids: CSVVSTLGGSAFF. The CDR3 nucleotides are TGCAGCGTTGTCTCGACGTTGGGGGGCTCAGCTTTCTTT.

In DNA form, the CDR3 reads TGCAGCGTTCAGGCGAGGGCTTCTGGAAACACCATATATTTT. This codes for CSVQARASGNTIYF. The rearrangement links TRBV29-1 to TRBJ1-3; D not resolved. The CDR3 loop spans 14 amino acids. The germline gives CDR1 SQVTM, CDR2 ANQGSEA. Deletions cut 5 bases from V and 1 base from J, with 12 bases between.

This clone was seen a few times. V usage is TRBV7-6 and J usage is TRBJ2-3; unclear D gene. The CDR3 contains 13 residues. V was clipped by 5 bases and J by 2 bases, with 8 bases between them. The germline V gene has CDR1 SGHVS and CDR2 FNYEAQ. In DNA form, the CDR3 reads TGTGCCAGCAGCCCTTCGAACACAGATACGCAGTATTTT. It codes for CASSPSNTDTQYF.

This clone was seen a handful of times. V is TRBV29-1 and J is TRBJ2-1, with 7 bases lining up with TRBD2. Germline V lookup: CDR1 SQVTM, CDR2 ANQGSEA. Trimming cost V 7 bases and J 7 bases; bases outside gene matches: 10. This CDR3 comprises 13 residues. The CDR3, as DNA: TGCAGCGGCATTTCGGGGGGTCAGAATGAGCAGTTCTTC. Amino acid sequence: CSGISGGQNEQFF.

The rearrangement uses TRBV5-1 and TRBJ2-1; either TRBD1 or TRBD2 may supply D (5 bases each). This CDR3 region has 16 residues. From germline, CDR1 is SGHRS and CDR2 YFSETQ. The V end was cut by 4 bases, the J end by 0 bases, with 14 bases between. CDR3 in amino acids: CASSRVGASSYNEQFF. Written as DNA, the CDR3 is TGCGCCAGCAGCCGGGTCGGGGCCAGCTCCTACAATGAGCAGTTCTTC.

This chain links TRBV28 with TRBJ1-2; tentative D call: TRBD1 (5 bases). V lost 5 bases to trimming and J lost 3 bases, with 10 bases between them. CDR1 and CDR2 (germline): MDHEN, SYDVKM. CDR3 length: 13 residues. The CDR3 nucleotides read TGTGCCAGCAGTCCCAGGGCATACTATGGCTACACCTTC. Translation gives CASSPRAYYGYTF.

The rearrangement links TRBV7-2 to TRBJ2-7, with D perhaps TRBD1 (6 bases). The ends were cut back, 2 bases at V and 7 bases at J, with 6 bases in the middle. The CDR3 sequence is 11 residues long. Per germline, CDR1 SGHTA and CDR2 FQGNSA. Here the CDR3 reads CASSLTGEQYF. The CDR3 DNA reads TGTGCCAGCAGCTTAACAGGGGAGCAGTACTTC.

The chain links TRBV29-1 to TRBJ2-7; D gene uncertain. Trimming left V 7 bases short and J 5 bases short, with 12 bases between. The CDR3 sequence is 11 residues long. CDR1 SQVTM and CDR2 ANQGSEA come from the germline V gene. Here the CDR3 DNA reads TGCAGCGGCCGGACGGATCACGAGCAGTACTTC. It yields the protein CSGRTDHEQYF.

The rearrangement links TRBV30 to TRBJ2-1, with D unresolved. This CDR3 spans 12 amino acids. Germline CDR1 and CDR2: GTSNPN and SVGIG (reference sequence). The V end lost 4 bases, the J end lost 13 bases, and 17 bases lay between the germline ends. CDR3 nucleotide sequence: TGTGCCTGGAACCAGGAGTTCTCCGAACAGTTCTTC. Its translation is CAWNQEFSEQFF.

This chain links TRBV30 with TRBJ2-5; D may be TRBD2 (5 bases). This CDR3 comprises 13 residues. V was shortened by 0 bases and J by 4 bases, with 9 bases between the two germline ends. Germline lookup yields CDR1 GTSNPN and CDR2 SVGIG (reference sequence). CDR3 DNA: TGTGCCTGGAGTGTACGCCGGGGAGAGACCCAGTACTTC. Its translation: CAWSVRRGETQYF.